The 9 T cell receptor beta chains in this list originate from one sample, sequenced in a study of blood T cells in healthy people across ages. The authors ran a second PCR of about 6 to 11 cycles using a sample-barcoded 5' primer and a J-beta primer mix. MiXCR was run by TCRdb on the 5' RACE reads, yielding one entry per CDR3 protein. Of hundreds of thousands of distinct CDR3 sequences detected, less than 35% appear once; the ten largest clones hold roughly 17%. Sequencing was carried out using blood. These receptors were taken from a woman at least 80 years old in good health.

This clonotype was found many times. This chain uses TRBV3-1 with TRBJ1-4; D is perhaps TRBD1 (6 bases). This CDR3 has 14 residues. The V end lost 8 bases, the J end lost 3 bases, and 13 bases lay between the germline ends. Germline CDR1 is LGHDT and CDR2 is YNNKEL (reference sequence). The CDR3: CASEGGAANEKLFF. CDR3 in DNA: TGTGCCAGCGAAGGGGGTGCAGCTAATGAAAAACTGTTTTTT. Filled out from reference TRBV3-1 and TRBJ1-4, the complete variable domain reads DTAVSQTPKYLVTQMGNDKSIKCEQNLGHDTMYWYKQDSKKFLKIMFSYNNKELIINETVPNRFSPKSPDKAHLNLHINSLELGDSAVYFCASEGGAANEKLFFGSGTQLSVL.

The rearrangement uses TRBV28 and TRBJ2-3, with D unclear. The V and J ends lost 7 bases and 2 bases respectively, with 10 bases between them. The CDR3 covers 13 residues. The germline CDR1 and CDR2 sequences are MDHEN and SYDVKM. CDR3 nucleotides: TGTGCCAGCAAGGAGTTGAACACAGATACGCAGTATTTT. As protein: CASKELNTDTQYF.

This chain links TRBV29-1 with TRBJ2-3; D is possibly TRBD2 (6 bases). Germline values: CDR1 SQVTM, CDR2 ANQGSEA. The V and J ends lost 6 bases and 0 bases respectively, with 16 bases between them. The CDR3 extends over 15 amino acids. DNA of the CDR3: TGCAGCGTCATTTACGCGGGGAGAAGCACAGATACGCAGTATTTT. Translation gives CSVIYAGRSTDTQYF.

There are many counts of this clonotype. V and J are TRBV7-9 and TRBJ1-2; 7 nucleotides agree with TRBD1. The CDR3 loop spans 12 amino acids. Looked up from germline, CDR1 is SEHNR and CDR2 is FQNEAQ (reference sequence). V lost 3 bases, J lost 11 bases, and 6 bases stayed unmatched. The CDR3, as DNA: TGTGCCAGCAGCTTTTGGACAGGAGGATACACCTTC. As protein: CASSFWTGGYTF.

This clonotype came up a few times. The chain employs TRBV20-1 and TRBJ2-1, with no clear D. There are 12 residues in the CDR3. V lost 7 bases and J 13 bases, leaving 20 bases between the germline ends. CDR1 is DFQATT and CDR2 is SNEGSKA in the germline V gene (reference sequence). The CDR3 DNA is TGCAGTGGTTGGGCTTCGGGCGCGACCCAGTTCTTC. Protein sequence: CSGWASGATQFF.

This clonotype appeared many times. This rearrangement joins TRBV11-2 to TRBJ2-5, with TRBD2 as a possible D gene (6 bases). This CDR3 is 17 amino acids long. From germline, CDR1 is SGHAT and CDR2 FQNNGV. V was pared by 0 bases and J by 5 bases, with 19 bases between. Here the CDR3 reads CASSLDYGGGVFETQYF. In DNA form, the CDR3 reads TGTGCCAGCAGCTTAGATTATGGGGGAGGAGTTTTTGAGACCCAGTACTTC.

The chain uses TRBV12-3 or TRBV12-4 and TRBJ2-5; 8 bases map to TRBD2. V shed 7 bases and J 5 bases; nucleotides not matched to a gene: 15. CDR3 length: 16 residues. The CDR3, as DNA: TGTGCCAGCACCGGGGTTACGGGGGGGATTAGGGAGACCCAGTACTTC. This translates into CASTGVTGGIRETQYF.

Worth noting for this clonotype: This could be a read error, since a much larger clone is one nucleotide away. The CDR3 loop is CSARKGHNGRGPGANVLTF. CDR3 bases: TGCAGTGCTCGTAAGGGTCATAACGGAAGAGGCCCTGGGGCCAACGTCCTGACTTTC. The chain uses TRBV20-1 and TRBJ2-6; D unresolved. CDR3 length: 19 residues. The ends were cut back, 5 bases at V and 2 bases at J, with 25 bases in the middle. Looked up from germline, CDR1 is DFQATT and CDR2 is SNEGSKA (reference sequence).

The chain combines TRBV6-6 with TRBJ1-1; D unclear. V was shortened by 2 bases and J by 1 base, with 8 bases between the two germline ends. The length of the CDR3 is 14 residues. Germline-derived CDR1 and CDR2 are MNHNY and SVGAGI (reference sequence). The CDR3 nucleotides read TGTGCCAGCAGTTACGGTGCGCCGAACACTGAAGCTTTCTTT. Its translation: CASSYGAPNTEAFF.